The source of this T cell receptor (beta chain) is a study of blood T cells in healthy people across ages. Study-level information: About one barcoded beta molecule was captured per two T cells (by template switching).

Then a second PCR, running about 7 to 11 cycles, was carried out with a sample-barcoded 5' primer and a J-beta primer mix. Each cDNA was tagged by a template-switch adaptor containing 12 random nucleotides. Every sample gave at least 2.5 million paired-end reads containing CDR3. MiXCR was run by TCRdb on the 5' RACE reads, yielding one entry per CDR3 protein. In the table there are 850,000 or so distinct CDR3 sequences, under 35% of which are singletons. A few counts support this clonotype. CDR3 size: 15 residues. Germline CDR1 is LNHDA and CDR2 is SQIVND (reference sequence). No fewer than 5.5 micrograms of total RNA were isolated from every sample.

The gene calls are TRBV19 and TRBJ2-5; TRBD1 agrees at 12 bases. This clonotype was obtained from a woman aged 80 or older in good health. Sequenced sample: blood. CDR3 protein: CATGTGGLVANEQYF. The CDR3 coding sequence is TGTGCAACCGGGACAGGGGGCCTCGTGGCCAATGAGCAGTACTTC.